This TCR beta chain was recovered during a study of OX40 agonist ivuxolimab in advanced cancers. Across the study: Patients were given ivuxolimab, an antibody that agonizes OX40 (CD134). Findings of the study overall: In CD8+ T cells, expanded clones were on average more numerous than in CD4+.

The CDR3 loop spans 18 amino acids. Trimming took 1 base from V and 1 from J, leaving 20 bases between them. Looked up from germline, CDR1 is PRHDT and CDR2 is FYEKMQ (reference sequence). Of note for this clone: Its antigen is unidentified.

Method: immunoSEQ multiplex PCR; TCRdb's copy keeps in-frame clones and lacks some. In the table there are about 30,000 clones, around nine tenths of which are singletons. The chain is built from TRBV13 and TRBJ2-7; tentative D call: TRBD1 (6 bases). The clonotype was recovered from an adult with an advanced solid tumor such as melanoma, head and neck, liver or kidney cancer. The sample here was CD4+ or CD8+ T cells sorted from blood, taken in a trial of the OX40 agonist ivuxolimab. This CDR3 is CASSLERGSGVTSYEQYF. The DNA of the CDR3 is TGTGCCAGCAGCTTAGAGAGGGGGAGTGGAGTCACATCCTACGAGCAGTACTTC. The full variable domain, in which reference TRBV13 and TRBJ2-7 provide the parts outside the CDR3, is AAGVIQSPRHLIKEKRETATLKCYPIPRHDTVYWYQQGPGQDPQFLISFYEKMQSDKGSIPDRFSAQQFSDYHSELNMSSLELGDSALYFCASSLERGSGVTSYEQYFGPGTRLTVT.